This T cell receptor beta chain was documented in a study of blood T cell repertoires in COVID-19. The overall study: The origin of the acute and convalescent COVID-19 samples was the United States, Italy and Spain.

The CDR3 length is 13 residues. The trim removed 6 bases at V and 5 bases at J, leaving 7 bases unmatched. In the authors' workflow: Reference gene primer amplification gave estimated nucleated cell counts. TCRdb keeps only in-frame clones here, not all; method: immunoSEQ multiplex PCR. The V and J calls and clone size were taken over from that table, and D and trimming were inferred from the DNA. The repertoire has about 70,000 clones, more than 65% of them found once; the top ten carry around 28%. This receptor was identified in a woman older than 75 with active or convalescent COVID-19. The sample was peripheral blood. This chain joins TRBV12-3 or TRBV12-4 and TRBJ2-7; 7 bases agree with TRBD1. CDR3 nucleotide sequence: TGTGCCAGCAGCAAGACAGGGTACCACGAGCAGTACTTC. This gives the protein CASSKTGYHEQYF.